Listed here are 12 T cell receptor beta chains from one sample, sequenced in a study of OX40 agonist ivuxolimab in advanced cancers. The library was generated by the immunoSEQ multiplex PCR assay. TCRdb holds this immuneACCESS table with in-frame rearrangements only. Some clones are missing; in checked studies, unresolved V genes explain under half, and the rest has no known cause. In all, the sample holds around 40,000 clones, and around 88% of those were seen once. The top ten constitute around 14% of the sample. Here the sequenced sample was CD4+ or CD8+ T cells sorted from blood, taken in a trial of the OX40 agonist ivuxolimab. The receptors stem from an adult with an advanced solid tumor such as melanoma, head and neck, liver or kidney cancer.

This sequence joins TRBV5-1 and TRBJ2-7, with D perhaps matching TRBD2 (6 bases). The CDR3 runs to 17 residues. Germline CDR1 reads SGHRS; CDR2 reads YFSETQ. V dropped 4 bases and J dropped 2 bases, with 22 bases sitting between them. CDR3 region: CASSPEGRLGEPYEQYV. CDR3 in DNA: TGCGCCAGCAGCCCGGAGGGCAGACTAGGAGAACCCTACGAGCAGTACGTC.

The chain employs TRBV6-1 and TRBJ1-5, with a possible D match to TRBD1 (5 bases). V was trimmed by 2 bases and J by 0 bases, leaving 11 bases between them. Germline V gene lookup returns CDR1 MNHNS and CDR2 SASEGT. The CDR3 sequence is 16 residues long. In nucleotides, the CDR3 is TGTGCCAGCAGTGAATCGCCAGGGATTAGCAATCAGCCCCAGCATTTT. Translation: CASSESPGISNQPQHF.

The chain is built from TRBV7-2 and TRBJ2-1; 8 bases map to TRBD2. There are 16 residues in the CDR3. The junction had 8 bases not matched to a gene; V was cut back by 4 bases and J by 3 bases. CDR1 SGHTA and CDR2 FQGNSA come from the germline V gene. The CDR3 loop is CASSWGGSGNYNEQFF. The DNA of the CDR3 is TGTGCCAGCAGCTGGGGGGGTAGCGGGAACTACAATGAGCAGTTCTTC.

The chain recombines TRBV4-1 with TRBJ2-1; tentatively, D is TRBD1 (5 bases). Germline V gene sequence: CDR1 MGHRA, CDR2 YSYEKL. Trimming pared 3 bases from V and 6 bases from J, leaving 15 bases between. The CDR3 has 15 residues. CDR3 in amino acids: CASSHNQGGINEQFF. Here the CDR3 DNA reads TGCGCCAGCAGCCACAACCAGGGTGGGATCAATGAGCAGTTCTTC.

The chain is built from TRBV5-1 and TRBJ1-3; D gene uncertain. Germline CDR1 and CDR2: SGHRS and YFSETQ. This CDR3 has 14 residues. The ends were cut back, 0 bases at V and 2 bases at J, with 6 bases in the middle. The chain's CDR3 is CASSLDAAGNTIYF. The DNA for the CDR3 is TGCGCCAGCAGCTTGGACGCCGCTGGAAACACCATATATTTT.

The chain has TRBV6-5 and TRBJ1-5; D not resolved. Per germline, CDR1 MNHEY and CDR2 SVGAGI. The length of the CDR3 is 13 residues. Deletions cut 6 bases from V and 1 base from J, with 7 bases between. CDR3 in DNA: TGTGCCAGCAGGGTAGGGAGCAATCAGCCCCAGCATTTT. It yields the protein CASRVGSNQPQHF.

This clone has a single count. V is TRBV4-3 and J is TRBJ2-1, with D tentatively TRBD1 or TRBD2 (5 bases each). The CDR3 has 15 residues. Germline lookup yields CDR1 LGHNA and CDR2 YSLEER. V was shortened by 4 bases and J by 6 bases, with 16 bases between the two germline ends. This CDR3 is CASSPWDRVINEQFF. CDR3 in DNA: TGCGCCAGCAGCCCCTGGGACCGTGTTATCAATGAGCAGTTCTTC.

The chain joins TRBV6-5 to TRBJ1-1, with D unresolved. Trimming stripped 4 bases from V and 3 bases from J, with 12 bases between. Germline V lookup: CDR1 MNHEY, CDR2 SVGAGI. This CDR3 contains 14 residues. In DNA, the CDR3 is TGTGCCAGCAGTTCGTCAGACGGGTACACTGAAGCTTTCTTT. Its translation is CASSSSDGYTEAFF.

This chain uses TRBV7-8 with TRBJ2-7; TRBD2 is a possible D gene (5 bases). The CDR3 loop spans 12 amino acids. V lost 3 bases, J lost 3 bases, and 6 bases lay in between. Germline CDR1 reads SGHVS; CDR2 reads FQNEAQ. CDR3 protein: CASSFTSYEQYF. The CDR3 DNA reads TGTGCCAGCAGCTTCACTAGCTACGAGCAGTACTTC.

The V gene is TRBV27, the J gene TRBJ2-7, with a tentative D call TRBD2 (6 bases). Germline-derived CDR1 and CDR2 are MNHEY and SMNVEV (reference sequence). Trimming removed 2 bases at V and 0 bases at J, with 20 bases between. The CDR3 loop spans 18 amino acids. CDR3 amino acids: CASSLSLSRAGTSYEQYF. In DNA, the CDR3 is TGTGCCAGCAGTTTAAGCCTCTCGCGTGCGGGAACCTCCTACGAGCAGTACTTC.

This chain links TRBV15 with TRBJ1-6; D may be TRBD1 (5 bases). Germline CDR1 and CDR2: LNHNV and YYDKDF (reference sequence). V dropped 4 bases and J dropped 6 bases, with 13 bases sitting between them. The CDR3 runs to 15 residues. CDR3 nucleotide sequence: TGTGCCACCAGCACCTTTATGGGGGTTAATTCACCCCTCCACTTT. Protein sequence: CATSTFMGVNSPLHF.

The CDR3 region is CASSGTGIGPDTQYF. DNA for the CDR3: TGTGCCAGCAGTGGAACAGGGATTGGGCCAGATACGCAGTATTTT. V and J are TRBV5-4 and TRBJ2-3; weak D call: TRBD1 (6 bases). Germline values: CDR1 SGHNT, CDR2 YYREEE (reference sequence). The ends were cut back, 5 bases at V and 4 bases at J, with 17 bases in the middle. This CDR3 has 15 amino acids.